The rows below give T cell receptor beta chains drawn from one sample of a study of radiotherapy plus CTLA-4 blockade in lung cancer. TCRdb's table, derived via immunoSEQ multiplex PCR, lists solely in-frame clones and lacks some. The table shows some 66,000 clones, with over 80% occurring only once. The material sequenced was peripheral blood, taken from a patient treated with radiotherapy plus ipilimumab. The receptors shown here come from a human donor with non-small cell lung cancer who had a partial response to radiotherapy plus ipilimumab. The conserved cysteine and the conserved F or W are not part of the CDR3 here.

v_call	j_call	cdr3_aa
TRBV29-1	TRBJ2-7	SVERGGRYEQY
TRBV7-3	TRBJ2-4	ASSLMTGEKY
TRBV30	TRBJ2-1	AWIGGPSSYNEQF
TRBV6-1	TRBJ2-3	ASRSGSEDTQY
TRBV9	TRBJ2-5	ASSVSNFETQY
TRBV7-6	TRBJ1-3	ASSLGRGRMSSGNTIY
TRBV5-1	TRBJ2-7	ASSPGREAYEQY
TRBV18	TRBJ2-1	ASSQTSGDNEQF
TRBV25-1	TRBJ2-3	ASSDARADTQY
TRBV25-1	TRBJ2-5	ASSETSGNQETQY
TRBV28	TRBJ1-2	ASSSPGQYGYT
TRBV28	TRBJ1-2	ASSLRAGHGYT
TRBV29-1	TRBJ2-5	SSSPGYQETQY
TRBV11-2	TRBJ1-1	ASSQSNTEAF
TRBV9	TRBJ1-5	ASSVSGSTDQPQH
TRBV11-3	TRBJ2-2	ASSMGTTNTGELF
TRBV28	TRBJ2-2	ASSLRQANTGELF
TRBV28	TRBJ1-1	ASKFPGEGRDTEAF
TRBV18	TRBJ2-7	ASSPRVSQGASYEQY
TRBV30	TRBJ2-3	AWSVAGPSTDTQY
TRBV27	TRBJ1-1	ASSPLGSFLNTEAF
TRBV28	TRBJ2-5	ASEDTKETQY
TRBV14	TRBJ2-1	ASSPIRGEQF
TRBV7-2	TRBJ1-1	ASSLVPGYTEAF
TRBV2	TRBJ1-1	ASRGGGTEAF
TRBV25-1	TRBJ1-5	ASSPGDRPYQPQH
TRBV6-1	TRBJ2-2	ASNPGTATGELF
TRBV19	TRBJ1-4	ASNEGDEKLF
TRBV30	TRBJ2-4	AWSQGGLAKNIQY